These 14 T cell receptor beta chains were sequenced from one sample in a study of identical twins. One entry per CDR3 protein, called by TCRdb with MiXCR from the 5' RACE reads. The sample includes about 660,000 distinct CDR3 sequences, over 8.5% of them seen just once. These data are also associated with another study on yellow fever vaccine responses in identical twins.

Sequenced material: PBMCs. The receptor source for this set is a woman under 30 in good health.

The rearrangement joins TRBV12-3 or TRBV12-4 to TRBJ2-1; D may be TRBD2 (6 bases). V lost 5 bases and J lost 4, with 15 bases in between. The length of the CDR3 is 15 residues. The CDR3 region is CASSPSSGGYNEQFF. As DNA, the CDR3 is TGTGCCAGCAGTCCCAGTAGCGGAGGGTACAATGAGCAGTTCTTC.

This clonotype was seen at least ten times. The J gene is TRBJ2-1, the V gene TRBV2; D possibly matches TRBD1 or TRBD2 (5 bases each). The CDR3 runs to 12 residues. The ends were cut back, 8 bases at V and 7 bases at J, with 12 bases in the middle. Germline lookup yields CDR1 SNHLY and CDR2 FYNNEI. CDR3 sequence reads: CASGLGVNEQFF. The DNA of the CDR3 is TGTGCCAGCGGTCTGGGGGTGAATGAGCAGTTCTTC.

V usage is TRBV5-5 and J usage is TRBJ2-1; TRBD2 agrees at 9 bases. The CDR3 consists of 15 residues. CDR1 is SGHKS, CDR2 YYEKEE, per germline (reference sequence). The trim removed 3 bases at V and 7 bases at J, leaving 8 bases unmatched. The CDR3 DNA reads as TGTGCCAGCAGCTCCAGCGGGGGGAGGGTAAATGAGCAGTTCTTC. It translates to CASSSSGGRVNEQFF.

This clonotype was seen at least ten times. The rearrangement links TRBV3-1 to TRBJ2-5; D is possibly TRBD1 (5 bases). Per germline, CDR1 LGHDT and CDR2 YNNKEL (reference sequence). The CDR3 contains 17 residues. Trimming left V 1 base short and J 1 base short, with 16 bases between. The CDR3 DNA follows: TGTGCCAGCAGCCAAGGAGAATATGGGGCCCGCCAAGAGACCCAGTACTTC. It codes for CASSQGEYGARQETQYF.

The gene calls are TRBV25-1 and TRBJ1-4; tentatively, D is TRBD1 (6 bases). CDR3 length equals 18 residues. Germline V gene data show CDR1 as MGHDK and CDR2 as SYGVNS. Between the trimmed V and J ends, which lost 2 bases and 8 bases, there was a span of 24 bases. DNA of the CDR3: TGTGCCAGCAGTGAACAGACGAGGAGGAACAGGGAGGGCGAAAAACTGTTTTTT. Protein: CASSEQTRRNREGEKLFF.

The chain links TRBV27 to TRBJ2-6, with TRBD1 matching 12 bases. The CDR3 loop spans 20 amino acids. The V gene's germline CDR1 is MNHEY and CDR2 SMNVEV (reference sequence). The trim removed 6 bases at V and 0 bases at J, leaving 12 bases unmatched. The CDR3 reads CASRSGQGATSISGANVLTF. The CDR3 DNA reads TGTGCCAGCAGGTCGGGACAGGGGGCAACCTCGATCTCTGGGGCCAACGTCCTGACTTTC.

This clonotype was counted ten times or more. J is TRBJ1-4 and V is TRBV12-3 or TRBV12-4; D uncertain. With 3 bases removed from V and 8 bases from J, the gap between germline ends came to 13 bases. CDR3 length equals 14 residues. CDR3 DNA: TGTGCCAGCAGTTTTACGGGGAGTTGGGAAAAACTGTTTTTT. Translated: CASSFTGSWEKLFF.

This clonotype came up a few times. The chain carries TRBV29-1 and TRBJ2-5; D not resolved. This CDR3 spans 12 amino acids. V lost 0 bases to trimming and J lost 5 bases, with 7 bases between them. Germline V CDR1 and CDR2: SQVTM, ANQGSEA. CDR3 DNA: TGCAGCGTTGAAGAGTATGGGGAGACCCAGTACTTC. Its translation is CSVEEYGETQYF. Using reference TRBV29-1 and TRBJ2-5 for the parts outside the CDR3, the full variable domain is SAVISQKPSRDICQRGTSLTIQCQVDSQVTMMFWYRQQPGQSLTLIATANQGSEATYESGFVIDKFPISRPNLTFSTLTVSNMSPEDSSIYLCSVEEYGETQYFGPGTRLLVL.

This clonotype was seen a handful of times. The rearrangement links TRBV7-9 to TRBJ2-7, with D perhaps TRBD1 or TRBD2 (5 bases each). Germline CDR1 SEHNR, CDR2 FQNEAQ (reference sequence). The CDR3 length is 17 residues. V was shortened by 4 bases and J by 4 bases, with 23 bases between the two germline ends. The CDR3 reads CASSSSVGTAAGYEQYF. The CDR3 DNA reads as TGTGCCAGCAGCTCATCCGTTGGGACCGCGGCAGGGTACGAGCAGTACTTC.

The genes are TRBV7-9 and TRBJ2-7; 7 bases line up with TRBD1. The ends lost 4 bases at V and 0 bases at J; junction bases unmatched: 6. Per the germline V gene, CDR1 is SEHNR and CDR2 is FQNEAQ (reference sequence). The CDR3 has 15 amino acids. CDR3 nucleotide sequence: TGTGCCAGCAGCTCCGCCGGGACAGTCTCCTACGAGCAGTACTTC. It yields the protein CASSSAGTVSYEQYF.

Many counts were recorded for this clonotype. This chain connects TRBV29-1 to TRBJ2-5; D not certain. The CDR3 extends over 12 amino acids. Germline V gene lookup returns CDR1 SQVTM and CDR2 ANQGSEA. V lost 4 bases, J lost 0 bases, and 6 bases lay in between. CDR3 DNA sequence: TGCAGCGTTGTGGTGTACCAAGAGACCCAGTACTTC. Protein sequence: CSVVVYQETQYF.

This chain links TRBV28 with TRBJ2-3; 11 positions agree with TRBD1. The length of the CDR3 is 15 residues. Germline CDR1 and CDR2: MDHEN and SYDVKM. Germline trimming cut 6 bases from V and 4 bases from J; bases unmatched to any gene: 6. The CDR3 DNA reads as TGTGCCAGCAGCCCGACGGGACAGGGGGCAGATACGCAGTATTTT. It is translated as CASSPTGQGADTQYF.

The rearrangement links TRBV4-1 to TRBJ2-2; D may be TRBD1 (5 bases). Germline assignment: CDR1 MGHRA and CDR2 YSYEKL. CDR3 size: 16 residues. Trimming removed 0 bases at V and 2 bases at J, with 10 bases between. CDR3 protein: CASSQETAANTGELFF. DNA for the CDR3: TGCGCCAGCAGCCAAGAGACAGCCGCCAACACCGGGGAGCTGTTTTTT.

This clonotype was seen more than once but under ten times. The rearrangement uses TRBV7-2 and TRBJ2-5, with 8 positions matching TRBD2. V was clipped by 5 bases and J by 5 bases; unmatched bases: 4. From germline, CDR1 is SGHTA and CDR2 FQGNSA. The CDR3 runs 13 residues. The CDR3 DNA is TGTGCCAGCAGCCCGACTAGCGATGAGACCCAGTACTTC. Translated: CASSPTSDETQYF.